This T cell receptor (beta chain) appears in the sequencing data of a study of blood T cell repertoires in COVID-19. The wider study: T cells, B-cell-depleted T cells, or PBMCs provided the cDNA or gDNA that served as material.

Authors' processing steps: Reference gene primers were amplified, and this amplification served to estimate nucleated cell counts. Method: immunoSEQ multiplex PCR; TCRdb's copy keeps in-frame clones and lacks some. That table gives V, J and clone size, and the DNA gave D and trimming. The repertoire consists of some 250,000 clones, with around 88% occurring once and the leading ten covering roughly 9%. Looked up from germline, CDR1 is SGHAT and CDR2 is FQNNGV. V lost 5 bases to trimming and J lost 3 bases, with 14 bases between them. The CDR3 runs 14 residues. The sequenced sample was PBMCs or T cells enriched from blood (not recorded which). This clonotype originated in a man aged 40-49 years who had recovered from COVID-19. The chain recombines TRBV11-2 with TRBJ2-7; D is possibly TRBD1 (6 bases). In DNA, the CDR3 is TGTGCCAGCAGCCCGAACCCAGGGGTCTACGAGCAGTACTTC. This codes for CASSPNPGVYEQYF.